This is a list of T cell receptor beta chains from one sample in a study of vaccination and CD4 T cells after COVID-19. These receptors have no known antigen. TCRdb reprocessed the PCR reads via MiXCR and lists one record per CDR3 protein. This table has roughly 12,000 distinct CDR3 sequences, around 53% appearing once. Source material: CD4+ T cells from blood, cultured in vitro. All receptors derive from a human donor who had recovered from COVID-19. Both conserved end residues are trimmed from each CDR3. A D gene is named only where the DNA matches it firmly. The listing skips clone size in some rows; elsewhere it reads once, few, many or a size class.

D gene: TRBD1; clone size: few; V gene: TRBV2; CDR3 protein: ASSRGQSEQY
D gene: -; clone size: -; V gene: TRBV20-1; CDR3 protein: SARRGIIQSSYEQY
D gene: -; clone size: -; V gene: TRBV18; CDR3 protein: ASSQDSNQPQH
D gene: -; clone size: -; V gene: TRBV21-1; CDR3 protein: ASSKAQRASYNEQF
D gene: TRBD2; clone size: -; V gene: TRBV7-3; CDR3 protein: ASSLKGGLAGPNEQF
D gene: -; clone size: -; V gene: TRBV7-2; CDR3 protein: ASSERTGTPTTGELF
D gene: TRBD1; clone size: few; V gene: TRBV20-1; CDR3 protein: SAGTGGFQPQH
D gene: TRBD1; clone size: -; V gene: TRBV7-2; CDR3 protein: ASSRGQGSDTQY
D gene: -; clone size: -; V gene: TRBV20-1; CDR3 protein: SPPGLFTDTQY
D gene: -; clone size: -; V gene: TRBV18; CDR3 protein: AGSPTGTRGTEAF
D gene: -; clone size: few; V gene: TRBV6-5; CDR3 protein: ASSSYDRNNSPLH
D gene: TRBD2; clone size: few; V gene: TRBV6-5; CDR3 protein: ASSYHTSGGTDTQY
D gene: TRBD1; clone size: -; V gene: TRBV6-2/TRBV6-3; CDR3 protein: ASRRQQGANRLTNYGYT
D gene: -; clone size: -; V gene: TRBV7-8; CDR3 protein: ASSLNEAEAF
D gene: -; clone size: -; V gene: TRBV28; CDR3 protein: ASSLTGQMNTGELF
D gene: TRBD2; clone size: -; V gene: TRBV6-4; CDR3 protein: ASSPVAGDRDEQY
D gene: TRBD2; clone size: few; V gene: TRBV2; CDR3 protein: ASSKTGTSGSETQY
D gene: TRBD2; clone size: -; V gene: TRBV2; CDR3 protein: ASSLGLDEQF
D gene: -; clone size: -; V gene: TRBV6-1; CDR3 protein: ASSAGRANTGELF
D gene: TRBD1; clone size: -; V gene: TRBV20-1; CDR3 protein: SAWRAVGQGYYGYT
D gene: TRBD2; clone size: -; V gene: TRBV28; CDR3 protein: ASSQGGARETQY